One and the same sample provided the 11 T cell receptor beta chains below, sequenced in a study of T cell responses to AZD1222 COVID-19 vaccine. TCRdb's copy holds only in-frame clones and misses some; the assay was immunoSEQ multiplex PCR. This table has about 120,000 clones, just over 90% appearing once. This sample comprised peripheral blood, obtained 28 days after the second AZD1222 dose. The receptors stem from an adult who received the AZD1222 COVID-19 vaccine.

The chain joins TRBV11-3 to TRBJ2-1; D gene ambiguous. Per germline, CDR1 SGHNT and CDR2 YENEEA. Trimming pared 5 bases from V and 0 bases from J, leaving 8 bases between. This CDR3 spans 14 amino acids. CDR3 sequence: CASSRQSSYNEQFF. The CDR3 DNA reads as TGTGCCAGCAGCCGTCAGAGCTCCTACAATGAGCAGTTCTTC.

This clone was recorded a few times. The chain joins TRBV5-1 to TRBJ1-2, with D perhaps matching TRBD1 (5 bases). The CDR3 spans 13 residues. V was clipped by 2 bases and J by 8 bases, with 13 bases between them. CDR1 and CDR2 (germline): SGHRS, YFSETQ. The CDR3 DNA reads as TGCGCCAGCAGCTTCTCAGGGAGCACAGGCTACACCTTC. Amino acid sequence: CASSFSGSTGYTF.

On this clone itself: The junction does not match germline at one end; this may be a read error. V is TRBV19 and J is TRBJ2-5, with D unclear. Per the germline V gene, CDR1 is LNHDA and CDR2 is SQIVND (reference sequence). The CDR3 is 14 residues long. CDR3 sequence (DNA): TGTGCCAGTAGTAGCCAGGCACATCAAGGGACCCAGTACTTC. Translated, it gives CASSSQAHQGTQYF.

V usage is TRBV9 and J usage is TRBJ2-2; no reliable D call. Trimming removed 0 bases at V and 5 bases at J, with 2 bases between. This CDR3 is built from 12 residues. CDR1 SGDLS and CDR2 YYNGEE come from the germline V gene. CDR3 sequence (DNA): TGTGCCAGCAGCGTAGGAACCGGGGAGCTGTTTTTT. Amino acid sequence: CASSVGTGELFF. Supplemented by reference TRBV9 and TRBJ2-2, the full variable domain reads DSGVTQTPKHLITATGQRVTLRCSPRSGDLSVYWYQQSLDQGLQFLIQYYNGEERAKGNILERFSAQQFPDLHSELNLSSLELGDSALYFCASSVGTGELFFGEGSRLTVL.

CDR3 amino acids: CASTLARAGQPQHF. The CDR3 bases are TGTGCCAGCACCCTGGCCAGGGCGGGACAGCCCCAGCATTTT. The chain joins TRBV2 to TRBJ1-5; D is possibly TRBD1 (5 bases). Trimming shortened V by 7 bases and J by 7 bases, and 17 bases separated the two germline ends. The CDR3 covers 14 residues. CDR1 is SNHLY and CDR2 is FYNNEI in the germline V gene.

The chain couples TRBV27 to TRBJ1-1; TRBD1 is a possible D gene (5 bases). Germline loops: CDR1 MNHEY, CDR2 SMNVEV (reference sequence). V lost 1 base and J 4 bases, leaving 7 bases between the germline ends. The CDR3 spans 13 residues. For the CDR3, the DNA is TGTGCCAGCAGTTTATATAGGGGCACTGAAGCTTTCTTT. It yields the protein CASSLYRGTEAFF.

The chain has TRBV6-5 and TRBJ1-2; 7 positions match TRBD1. CDR1 and CDR2 (germline): MNHEY, SVGAGI. V lost 2 bases to trimming and J lost 7 bases; unmatched junction nucleotides: 10. The CDR3 extends over 15 amino acids. CDR3 bases: TGTGCCAGCAGTTACCCAACGGGGACAGTGCCTGGCTACACCTTC. It encodes CASSYPTGTVPGYTF.

CDR3 amino acids: CASSQQGVTGELFF. The CDR3 DNA reads as TGTGCCAGCAGTCAACAGGGTGTCACCGGGGAGCTGTTTTTT. The chain couples TRBV7-9 to TRBJ2-2, with D possibly matching TRBD1 (6 bases). Trimming took off 6 bases at V and 4 bases at J, with 12 bases between the two ends. The CDR3 is made up of 14 amino acids. Germline-derived CDR1 and CDR2 are SEHNR and FQNEAQ (reference sequence).

This clone was observed once. The chain has TRBV7-3 and TRBJ2-1; D gene ambiguous. Germline CDR1 and CDR2: SGHTA and FQGTGA. Trimming took off 5 bases at V and 5 bases at J, with 13 bases between the two ends. This CDR3 contains 14 residues. The CDR3 protein is CASSLLGGDNEQFF. The CDR3 coding sequence is TGTGCCAGCAGCCTCCTGGGCGGAGACAATGAGCAGTTCTTC.

The chain uses TRBV11-2 and TRBJ2-3, with 9 bases that match TRBD2. V lost 2 bases and J lost 0; bases outside the gene matches: 6. Germline-derived CDR1 and CDR2 are SGHAT and FQNNGV. This CDR3 is built from 17 residues. The CDR3 nucleotides read TGTGCCAGCAGCTTATTGGGCGGGGGGGTTAGCACAGATACGCAGTATTTT. It codes for CASSLLGGGVSTDTQYF.

The chain couples TRBV5-1 to TRBJ2-3; no firm D call. CDR1 SGHRS and CDR2 YFSETQ come from the germline V gene. The CDR3 totals 15 residues. The V gene lost 3 bases and the J gene lost 6 bases, with 17 bases spanning the gap. The CDR3 DNA reads TGCGCCAGCAGCTCCAATGACGGCTCACGCGATACGCAGTATTTT. It specifies CASSSNDGSRDTQYF. The full variable domain, rest sourced from reference TRBV5-1 and TRBJ2-3, is KAGVTQTPRYLIKTRGQQVTLSCSPISGHRSVSWYQQTPGQGLQFLFEYFSETQRNKGNFPGRFSGRQFSNSRSEMNVSTLELGDSALYLCASSSNDGSRDTQYFGPGTRLTVL.